This T cell receptor beta chain came from a study of T-cell reconstitution after alpha-beta-depleted transplantation in children. Study-wide results and limits: After one year, T-cell counts and TCRbeta diversity mostly came from new T cells. Recipient T cells and thymic progenitors that survived were the source of the high TCRbeta diversity seen at day 60 in some patients. Two months or so post-transplant, alpha-beta T cells reportedly derived from several hundred expanded graft clones.

The table lists this clonotype with many counts. Its matching antigen is unknown. Unique molecular identifiers were used in preparing the TCRbeta library. TCRdb reprocessed the PCR reads with MiXCR, giving one entry per CDR3 protein. Of just under 150,000 distinct CDR3 sequences in the sample, about 9% are singletons; the top ten hold 15% to 20%. This CDR3 region has 19 residues. V shed 2 bases and J shed 9 bases, with 29 bases lying between them. This TCR was recovered from a female patient aged 2-9 years who had a stem cell transplant for congenital amegakaryocytic thrombocytopenia, so the T cells may come from the graft donor. The starting material was PBMCs, mostly from graft donor cells, obtained 180 days after TCRalphabeta/CD19-depleted stem cell transplant. The chain combines TRBV12-3 or TRBV12-4 with TRBJ2-1; the D call may be TRBD1 or TRBD2 (7 bases each). The CDR3 reads CASSLLWQGGKSVYGEQFF. For the CDR3, the DNA is TGTGCCAGCAGTTTATTGTGGCAGGGGGGGAAGAGTGTATACGGTGAGCAGTTCTTC.